Each of the 2 T cell receptor beta chains below was sequenced from the same sample in a study of blood T cell repertoires in COVID-19. Assay: immunoSEQ multiplex PCR; the TCRdb copy retains only in-frame clones and omits some. The sample yields approximately 180,000 clones, roughly 80% seen once. Sequencing input: peripheral blood. The receptors stem from a woman aged 70 to 79 with acute or convalescent COVID-19.

J is TRBJ1-3 and V is TRBV27; no clear D gene. Germline CDR1 reads MNHEY; CDR2 reads SMNVEV (reference sequence). The CDR3 runs to 14 residues. Between the trimmed V and J ends, which lost 6 bases and 3 bases, there was a span of 12 bases. The DNA of the CDR3 is TGTGCCAGCAGGAAGCGGGGTTTTGGAAACACCATATATTTT. Amino acid sequence: CASRKRGFGNTIYF.

This clone was detected once. The chain is built from TRBV24-1 and TRBJ1-5, with D possibly matching TRBD1 (5 bases). V shed 4 bases and J shed 3 bases, with 12 bases lying between them. CDR1 and CDR2 from the germline V gene are KGHDR and SFDVKD. The CDR3 spans 15 residues. CDR3 protein: CATSDPDRINQPQHF. Here the CDR3 DNA reads TGTGCCACCAGTGACCCTGACAGAATCAATCAGCCCCAGCATTTT.